This T cell receptor beta chain was captured in a study of cytomegalovirus exposure and HLA in healthy donors (TCRdb year 2017). For context, the study as a whole: In an earlier analysis of under 600 of the donors, 276 Gb of sequence data and 120 million or so unique TCR beta sequences from about 179 million T cells were reported. Approximately 300 gigabases of sequencing data and 70 million to 100 million unique TCR sequences were included in an early release covering 500 to 750 HLA-typed donors. Of the 300 to 450 genotyped donors, over 65% fell in the genetic ancestry cluster associated with self-reported Caucasian donors. The study aimed to test whether signatures of past pathogen exposure could be identified by cataloging public T cell receptors. The T cell repertoires of 666 subjects were profiled by immunosequencing and related to cytomegalovirus serostatus. Besides the first cohort of 666 subjects, a separate validation cohort made up of 120 different subjects was used. High-throughput TCR immunosequencing, statistical association of individual TCRs with disease status, and machine learning were combined to predict cytomegalovirus infection status. A later analysis re-analyzed previously published TCR beta repertoires from about 730 donors and added high-resolution HLA genotyping to study TCR occurrence patterns. In the later analysis, no new phenotypic data were used to find candidate immune exposures; instead, reliance was placed on TCR beta sequences and their occurrence across donors. An earlier analysis of 587 of the donors applied high-throughput TCR beta sequencing to assess whether each TCR beta V gene segment acted as functional or pseudogenic. Alongside the repertoire data, information on donor age, sex, ethnicity and CMV serostatus was compiled. A later genetic analysis used genome-wide SNP genotypes for about 65% of the 666 donors, treating that subset as a discovery cohort. All discovery cohort repertoires had been generated using a single sequencing platform. Class I and class II HLA loci were covered by the typing at four-digit resolution. Typing coverage varied by locus: roughly 629-640 donors for A, B, C, DRB1 and DQB1; roughly 500 for DQA1; approximately 570 for DPA1; about 450 for DPB1. Roughly five DR-DQ haplotypes were handled as single units for association and clustering, since linkage in the cohort was strong. Among a few hundred genotyped donors of the cohort, an average of 235,054 unique TCR beta nucleotide sequences were sequenced per donor, about a sixth of them non-productive. Broad study findings and their caveats: Around 16 rarely observed V segments, including chromosome 9 orphons, were excluded from the earlier analysis of a few hundred of the donors because counts were too low. Some IMGT-functional V segments, including TRBV6-2 and TRBV6-3, could not be told apart with the 87-base-pair reads, so those segments were excluded. HLA typing was unavailable for some donors at each locus, so association tests used only the typed subset. According to a later analysis, parvovirus B19, influenza, CMV and Epstein-Barr virus appeared linked to several top co-occurrence clusters. Linkage disequilibrium might explain the correlated functional status among segregating V segments, but an unknown experimental factor could not be excluded. When HLA alleles, especially DR and DQ, strongly co-occurred, TCR associations were difficult to assign to individual alleles. The only immune exposure information available for the cohort was CMV serostatus. Across donors, most TCR sequences were observed very rarely, whereas some public TCRs were present in many individuals. The classifier was reported to diagnose cytomegalovirus status with high specificity and sensitivity in both the original cohort and the validation cohort. A further reported finding was that TCR beta sequences accurately predicted the HLA-A and HLA-B alleles for most subjects in the first cohort. A later genetic analysis reported fewer N-insertions in productive TCRs among donors in an Asian-associated ancestry cluster than the approximately 670-donor mean. In a later analysis, over 15,000 TCR beta sequences were associated with specific HLA alleles at a false discovery rate of 0.05. The sequencing pipeline was judged likely to have produced a cluster of highly shared sequence variants as a technical artifact. The authors suggested that the approach could potentially be generalized to other disease states and immunological phenotypes. In a later analysis, most CMV-associated TCR beta chains were found to appear HLA-restricted, with HLA associations seemingly driven largely by CMV exposure. The cohort was sequenced for TCR beta chains only, and without alpha or paired-chain data the features that could be detected were limited. In a later analysis, TCR association rates were found to vary across HLA loci, with the most associated TCRs seen for DRB1 alleles and the fewest for HLA-C alleles. An earlier analysis of 450 to 750 of the donors showed that most TCR beta V segments appeared in productive rearrangements either about 87% or about 30% of the time, which broadly matched IMGT annotations. A later analysis found that HLA-associated TCR beta chains were more clonally expanded and had lower generation probabilities than equally common non-associated chains. Three of the identified cytomegalovirus-associated TCR beta chains were confirmed in vitro to be specific for cytomegalovirus antigens. In a later genetic analysis, a missense DCLRE1C variant was associated with V-gene and J-gene trimming of TCR beta chains, and the association was replicated in an independent cohort. The study gave a list of roughly 150 TCR beta chains associated with cytomegalovirus. The presence/absence analyses assumed that sequencing depth was roughly uniform across donors, and that assumption may not be true.

Libraries were made using the immunoSEQ multiplex PCR assay. For the multiplex PCR, a mixture combining 60 forward primers for TCR Vbeta segments and 13 reverse primers for TCR Jbeta segments was used. Amplification of the CDR3 region of rearranged TCR beta genes was performed with a multiplex PCR assay on genomic DNA. The amplified TCR beta libraries were sequenced on the Illumina HiSeq System as 87-base-pair reads. Processing in the source paper ran as follows. In a later analysis, 70 million to 95 million unique TCR beta chains were counted across the approximately 640 repertoires, and roughly 11 million of these chains were shared by at least two donors. A nearest-neighbor algorithm error-corrected the raw reads and collapsed the reads into unique sequences, merging closely related sequences to remove PCR and sequencing errors. Alignment of CDR3 sequences to IMGT reference sequences was used to assign V, D and J gene segments. For a sequence to be retained, at least a six-nucleotide match to both a V gene segment and a J gene segment was required. Rearrangements were classified as productive when the CDR3 lacked stop codons and remained in frame with V and J, and all other rearrangements were classified as non-productive. Following IMGT convention, CDR3 was defined as the stretch from the second conserved V-encoded cysteine up to the conserved J-encoded phenylalanine. The earlier analysis of 587 of the donors excluded any sequence lacking an unambiguous match to a single V gene segment. In an earlier analysis of 587 of the donors, V segments were called functional above 56.7% productive rearrangements and were called segregating when the between-donor standard deviation exceeded 5%. A statistical classification framework was built to diagnose cytomegalovirus status from the catalog of TCR beta chain sequences. A later analysis assigned V and J genes by comparing TCR nucleotide sequences with IMGT/GENE-DB human TR gene sequences. The TCRdist pipeline was used in a later analysis to assign CDR3 sequences and most-parsimonious VDJ recombination scenarios. In a later analysis, every TCR beta chain was defined by the combination of its CDR3 amino acid sequence and its V-gene family, and reads without a unique V-gene family were dropped. As a way to deal with suspected cross-contamination and a sequencing artifact, a later analysis dropped hundreds of nucleotide sequences that were highly shared and had low generation probability. For each public chain, a later analysis derived a clonal expansion index from normalized ranks of inferred template counts within each repertoire. In a later analysis, generation probabilities were computed with a VDJ recombination model fitted to out-of-frame rearrangements, and the resulting probabilities were checked against IGoR. In a later analysis, TCR-TCR, TCR-HLA and TCR-CMV co-occurrence was scored with hypergeometric tests, and a repertoire-size bias correction was applied to TCR pairs. In a later analysis, false discovery rates were estimated by permuting HLA or CMV assignments 20 times. A later analysis grouped co-occurring TCRs with DBSCAN, adding TCRdist sequence similarity when clustering within HLA-allele-positive subsets. Repertoires with fewer than 30,000 or more than 120,000 public chains, plus five repertoires with anomalous nucleotide sharing, were excluded from co-occurrence clustering. TCRdb's version of the immuneACCESS table is confined to in-frame rearrangements and falls short of the full clone set. An unresolved V gene accounts for under half of the shortfall where checked; the remainder is of unknown origin. Clone size and V and J calls were adopted from that table, with D and trimming inferred from the DNA. This sample lists roughly 100,000 clones; about 83% were detected once. Jointly, the top ten make up about 6.3% of the sample.

The germline V gene provides CDR1 SGDLS and CDR2 YYNGEE. From the cysteine up to the phenylalanine, the CDR3 has a length of 15 residues. The entry retains the CDR3 DNA only, 45 bases that are in frame from base 1. The trim is 5 bases for V and 1 base for J, with a gap of 12 bases between the germline ends. A remark on this clone: No cognate antigen has been identified for it. One base away there is no much larger clone; base qualities are not given.

The cohort was made up of hundreds of healthy bone marrow donors. At the time of sampling, every cohort member was nominally healthy, though immune exposures that went unrecorded were likely present. The donor was CMV seronegative and was included in the group of about 350 seronegative cohort members. Each donor provided a peripheral blood sample, and peripheral blood mononuclear cells were used for TCR beta sequencing. Genomic DNA was extracted from the blood cell samples with the Qiagen DNeasy Blood Extraction Kit. The sample comprised PBMCs. The receptor chain draws on TRBV9 and TRBJ2-2; TRBD2 is possibly the D segment (5 matching bases). This clonotype originated in a young man in good health and CMV-seronegative. The sequenced DNA is TGTGCCAGCAGACAAACTAGTCAGAACACCGGGGAGCTGTTTTTT. Its protein product is CASRQTSQNTGELFF.